The 25 T cell receptor beta chains reported below all come from one sample, sequenced in a study of regulatory T cells in long-lasting Graves disease. Time point in this sample: newly diagnosed GD, antithyroid drugs for less than 3 months. TCR sequences were obtained from RNA taken from PBMCs. The TCR beta library used iRepertoire HTBI primers with Arm-PCR amplification of CDR3. TCRdb called the multiplex PCR reads again in MiXCR, with one record for every CDR3 protein. The table shows 300,000 to 450,000 distinct CDR3 sequences, with roughly 16% occurring only once. The sequences come from peripheral blood mononuclear cells (PBMCs), collected at new diagnosis, from a patient treated with antithyroid drugs. All receptors derive from a female donor with Graves disease.

This chain joins TRBV6-1 and TRBJ2-3, with 8 bases fitting TRBD2. There are 14 residues in the CDR3. V shed 6 bases, J shed 4 bases, and the junction held 6 bases outside the gene matches. The germline V gene has CDR1 MNHNS and CDR2 SASEGT. CDR3 nucleotides: TGTGCCAGCAGGCCGGGACTAGGGGCAGATACGCAGTATTTT. It yields the protein CASRPGLGADTQYF.

This clonotype was observed many times. The gene calls are TRBV6-1 and TRBJ2-1; tentatively, D is TRBD2 (6 bases). This CDR3 is 14 amino acids long. CDR1 is MNHNS and CDR2 is SASEGT in the germline V gene. V gave up 5 bases and J gave up 2 bases, with 10 bases separating them. CDR3 nucleotide sequence: TGTGCCAGCAGTACGGGGGTGGCCTACAATGAGCAGTTCTTC. It yields the protein CASSTGVAYNEQFF.

The sample holds many counts of this clonotype. This rearrangement joins TRBV4-1 to TRBJ1-2; tentative D call: TRBD1 (5 bases). CDR1 and CDR2 from the germline V gene are MGHRA and YSYEKL. This CDR3 has 14 amino acids. The ends were cut back, 2 bases at V and 2 bases at J, with 9 bases in the middle. The CDR3 loop is CASSQSAGNYGYTF. Written as DNA, the CDR3 is TGCGCCAGCAGCCAATCGGCAGGGAACTATGGCTACACCTTC.

This clonotype was recorded many times. This chain uses TRBV3-1 with TRBJ1-2; D gene ambiguous. The germline V and J ends were trimmed by 1 base and 9 bases, with 9 bases remaining between them. From germline, CDR1 is LGHDT and CDR2 YNNKEL (reference sequence). CDR3 length: 12 residues. In DNA form, the CDR3 reads TGTGCCAGCAGCCAAGCCGTCTCGAGCTACACCTTC. It translates to CASSQAVSSYTF.

This clonotype appeared many times. The chain combines TRBV2 with TRBJ1-2; D unresolved. Trimming removed 4 bases from V and 0 bases from J, with 12 bases in between. This CDR3 is built from 15 residues. The germline V gene encodes CDR1 SNHLY and CDR2 FYNNEI. CDR3 residues: CASSGRARSNYGYTF. CDR3 in DNA: TGTGCCAGCAGTGGGCGGGCCAGATCTAACTATGGCTACACCTTC.

This clonotype was counted a few times. The chain links TRBV7-8 to TRBJ2-7; the D gene is possibly TRBD1 (5 bases). This CDR3 comprises 15 residues. V was cut by 1 base and J by 2 bases, with 12 bases left in between. Germline values: CDR1 SGHVS, CDR2 FQNEAQ. CDR3 DNA sequence: TGTGCCAGCAGCTTAGTTAGGGCAGGGCCCTACGAGCAGTACTTC. This sequence encodes CASSLVRAGPYEQYF. Complete variable domain (other parts from reference TRBV7-8 and TRBJ2-7): GAGVSQSPRYKVAKRGQDVALRCDPISGHVSLFWYQQALGQGPEFLTYFQNEAQLDKSGLPSDRFFAERPEGSVSTLKIQRTQQEDSAVYLCASSLVRAGPYEQYFGPGTRLTVT.

The chain combines TRBV7-2 with TRBJ2-3, with TRBD2 matching 8 bases. The J call could be wrong; TRBJ2-7 is a better fit for the DNA end. The CDR3 totals 17 residues. Germline lookup yields CDR1 SGHTA and CDR2 FQGNSA. This CDR3 reads CASSFWVSREVTYEQYF. The CDR3 DNA follows: TGTGCCAGCAGCTTTTGGGTTTCGCGGGAGGTTACCTACGAGCAGTACTTC.

The genes are TRBV5-1 and TRBJ2-5; TRBD2 is a possible D gene (5 bases). V lost 0 bases, J lost 2 bases, and 11 bases lay in between. This CDR3 spans 15 amino acids. Germline V gives CDR1 SGHRS, CDR2 YFSETQ. In nucleotides, the CDR3 is TGCGCCAGCAGCTTGGTAGGGTCGGGGCAAGAGACCCAGTACTTC. This translates into CASSLVGSGQETQYF.

The chain recombines TRBV29-1 with TRBJ2-1; possibly TRBD1 for D (5 bases). The V end was cut by 3 bases, the J end by 6 bases, with 9 bases between. This CDR3 comprises 12 residues. Germline V gene lookup returns CDR1 SQVTM and CDR2 ANQGSEA. Written as DNA, the CDR3 is TGCAGCGTTGACAGGGATTCCAATGAGCAGTTCTTC. This encodes CSVDRDSNEQFF.

The chain has TRBV11-2 and TRBJ2-3, with 7 bases aligning to TRBD1. The CDR3 covers 12 residues. Trimming removed 1 base from V and 13 bases from J; junction bases left unmatched: 5. Per germline, CDR1 SGHAT and CDR2 FQNNGV. Written as DNA, the CDR3 is TGTGCCAGCAGCTTAGGTGAAGGGGGCAAGTATTTT. This codes for CASSLGEGGKYF. Full variable domain (remainder filled in from reference TRBV11-2 and TRBJ2-3): EAGVAQSPRYKIIEKRQSVAFWCNPISGHATLYWYQQILGQGPKLLIQFQNNGVVDDSQLPKDRFSAERLKGVDSTLKIQPAKLEDSAVYLCASSLGEGGKYFGPGTRLTVL.

This clonotype has at least ten counts. The chain recombines TRBV28 with TRBJ2-7; maybe TRBD2 (5 bases). Germline CDR1 and CDR2: MDHEN and SYDVKM. This CDR3 region has 14 residues. V was pared by 2 bases and J by 6 bases, with 14 bases between. CDR3 sequence (DNA): TGTGCCAGCAGTTTAGGTGGGAGCCCCCTCGAGCAGTACTTC. It codes for CASSLGGSPLEQYF.

Comment on this clonotype: This likely traces to a read error, being one base from a far larger clone. This sequence joins TRBV11-1 and TRBJ2-3, with TRBD1 matching over 10 bases. The CDR3 is made up of 15 amino acids. CDR1 is SGHAT and CDR2 is FQDESV in the germline V gene (reference sequence). The CDR3 here is CASSPRQGATDTRYF. CDR3 nucleotides: TGTGCCAGCAGCCCCAGACAGGGGGCCACAGATACGCGGTATTTT.

This clonotype has just a few counts. The chain recombines TRBV9 with TRBJ1-1; 8 bases match TRBD1. Germline trimming cut 4 bases from V and 4 bases from J; bases unmatched to any gene: 6. The CDR3 contains 14 residues. Germline V gene lookup returns CDR1 SGDLS and CDR2 YYNGEE. The CDR3 is CASSLGQGPTEAFF. Here the CDR3 DNA reads TGTGCCAGCAGCCTCGGACAGGGCCCCACTGAAGCTTTCTTT.

This clonotype appeared a few times. The rearrangement joins TRBV12-5 to TRBJ2-2; D is perhaps TRBD2 (7 bases). Trimming shortened V by 0 bases and J by 7 bases, and 12 bases separated the two germline ends. The CDR3 extends over 15 amino acids. From germline, CDR1 is LGHNT and CDR2 FRNRAP. The CDR3 is CASGLVLGGLGELFF. DNA of the CDR3: TGTGCTAGTGGTTTGGTCCTCGGGGGGCTCGGGGAGCTGTTTTTT.

This clonotype was picked up many times. The V call is TRBV12-3 or TRBV12-4, the J call TRBJ2-2; D is unclear. V shed 7 bases and J shed 5 bases, with 14 bases lying between them. The length of the CDR3 is 14 residues. Here the CDR3 reads CASTVGLATGELFF. The CDR3 nucleotides read TGTGCCAGCACCGTAGGCCTGGCTACCGGGGAGCTGTTTTTT.

This clonotype was picked up many times. The chain links TRBV7-9 to TRBJ1-1; D is ambiguous. V lost 6 bases to trimming and J lost 5 bases, with 19 bases between them. Germline CDR1 reads SEHNR; CDR2 reads FQNEAQ (reference sequence). The CDR3 extends over 15 amino acids. The CDR3 DNA reads TGTGCCAGCAGTCAATCGGGATATACGGGGACTGAAGCTTTCTTT. It is translated as CASSQSGYTGTEAFF. The entire variable domain, with the rest obtained from reference TRBV7-9 and TRBJ1-1, is as follows: DTGVSQNPRHKITKRGQNVTFRCDPISEHNRLYWYRQTLGQGPEFLTYFQNEAQLEKSRLLSDRFSAERPKGSFSTLEIQRTEQGDSAMYLCASSQSGYTGTEAFFGQGTRLTVV.

This clonotype has a handful of counts. This may be a read error, as it is one base from a much larger clone. This rearrangement joins TRBV11-1 to TRBJ1-1, with 11 bases aligning to TRBD1. The CDR3 runs to 13 residues. The germline V gene has CDR1 SGHAT and CDR2 FQDESV (reference sequence). The CDR3 sequence is CTSSPWTGGEAFF. In DNA, the CDR3 is TGTACCAGCAGCCCATGGACAGGGGGCGAAGCTTTCTTT. Combining the CDR3 with reference TRBV11-1 and TRBJ1-1 gives the whole variable domain EAEVAQSPRYKITEKSQAVAFWCDPISGHATLYWYRQILGQGPELLVQFQDESVVDDSQLPKDRFSAERLKGVDSTLKIQPAELGDSAMYLCTSSPWTGGEAFFGQGTRLTVV.

Ten or more counts support this clonotype. J is TRBJ2-3 and V is TRBV7-3, with 7 nucleotides matching TRBD2. The J segment lost 1 base and the V segment lost 0 bases, leaving 4 bases of the junction unmatched. The length of the CDR3 is 16 residues. Germline V CDR1 and CDR2: SGHTA, FQGTGA. Here the CDR3 reads CASSLTGDYRTDTQYF. CDR3 DNA: TGTGCCAGCAGCTTAACGGGGGACTACCGCACAGATACGCAGTATTTT.

V and J are TRBV7-9 and TRBJ2-1; 8 bases line up with TRBD1. The J call may be faulty, since TRBJ2-4 better matches the DNA end. The CDR3 has 14 residues. The germline V gene has CDR1 SEHNR and CDR2 FQNEAQ (reference sequence). In DNA, the CDR3 is TGTGCCAGCAGCCCCCGGACAGGGTTAAACATTCAGTACTTC. Protein sequence: CASSPRTGLNIQYF.

This clonotype was picked up one time. The chain combines TRBV10-3 with TRBJ2-1, with D perhaps matching TRBD1 (5 bases). The CDR3 sequence is 14 residues long. Between the trimmed V and J ends, which lost 3 bases and 3 bases, there was a span of 9 bases. Germline V gene data show CDR1 as ENHRY and CDR2 as SYGVKD. In nucleotides, the CDR3 is TGTGCCATCAGTGATCCTAGGGGCTACAATGAGCAGTTCTTC. Encoded protein: CAISDPRGYNEQFF.

This clonotype was seen a few times. The V and J genes are TRBV12-3 or TRBV12-4 and TRBJ2-6; D unresolved. V dropped 7 bases and J dropped 2 bases, with 15 bases sitting between them. The CDR3 runs to 16 residues. The CDR3 loop is CASTRDTGAGANVLTF. The CDR3 DNA is TGTGCCAGCACCCGAGACACTGGGGCTGGGGCCAACGTCCTGACTTTC.

This clonotype was detected a few times. In nucleotides, the CDR3 is TGTGCTAGTGGTTTGGTTTTAGGGACAGGGTCCACCGGGGAGCTGTTTTTT. Translating it yields CASGLVLGTGSTGELFF. The rearrangement joins TRBV12-5 to TRBJ2-2; 9 bases are a match to TRBD1. Germline-derived CDR1 and CDR2 are LGHNT and FRNRAP. There are 17 residues in the CDR3. V shed 0 bases and J 4 bases; nucleotides not matched to a gene: 6.

This clonotype was observed many times. The chain recombines TRBV27 with TRBJ2-7, with 8 bases aligning to TRBD2. After removal of 3 bases from V and 2 bases from J, the junction contained 12 bases not matched to a gene. Germline CDR1 is MNHEY and CDR2 is SMNVEV (reference sequence). This CDR3 spans 17 amino acids. Written as DNA, the CDR3 is TGTGCCAGCAGTTTGGCCTCAAAGGGGGGACTAGCCTACGAGCAGTACTTC. It is translated as CASSLASKGGLAYEQYF.

This clonotype was observed a handful of times. V is TRBV27 and J is TRBJ2-6; 7 nucleotides match TRBD2. Trimming cost V 5 bases and J 4 bases; bases outside gene matches: 5. This CDR3 has 15 amino acids. Germline V CDR1 and CDR2: MNHEY, SMNVEV (reference sequence). CDR3 in DNA: TGTGCCAGCAGTGGGGAGGGATCGGGGGCCAACGTCCTGACTTTC. Protein product: CASSGEGSGANVLTF.

In nucleotides, the CDR3 is TGTGCCAGCAGGCGGAGCCCTAATGAAAAACTGTTTTTT. It translates to CASRRSPNEKLFF. The V and J genes are TRBV5-6 and TRBJ1-4; unclear D gene. Germline V gene sequence: CDR1 SGHDT, CDR2 YYEEEE. V was clipped by 5 bases and J by 3 bases, with 8 bases between them. This CDR3 is 13 amino acids long.